This TCR beta chain was identified during a study of molecular identifiers for immune sequencing clone quantification. Findings and limits, study-wide: The share of molecules held by clones above 20 RNA copies was over 97% in effector cells and under 1% in naive cells.

TCRdb redid the calling of the PCR reads with MiXCR, one entry per CDR3 protein. Of about half a million distinct CDR3 sequences listed, 20% to 25% were seen once; the top ten hold around 0.84%. With 3 bases removed from V and 6 bases from J, the gap between germline ends came to 12 bases. Germline CDR1 and CDR2: MDHEN and SYDVKM. The length of the CDR3 is 14 residues. Comment on this clonotype: The antigen is not known.

The gene calls are TRBV28 and TRBJ2-1, with D possibly being TRBD2 (5 bases). This sequence originates from a human donor in good health. Some libraries in this study had Jurkat cell RNA spiked in. The sample comprised naive CD8+ T cells from blood, with Jurkat cell RNA spiked in. The subset here: FACS-sorted CD8+CD4-CCR7+CD45RA+ naive T cells. The CDR3 protein is CASSFRGEFNEQFF. CDR3 nucleotide sequence: TGTGCCAGCAGTTTCCGGGGTGAGTTCAATGAGCAGTTCTTC.